Below, 30 T cell receptor beta chains from the same sample are listed, as sequenced in a study of spatial heterogeneity in lung cancer (dated by TCRdb to between 2019 and 2020). The sample's time point label, decoded: sample taken at primary tumor resection. Without any cell sorting, TCR sequencing was performed on whole RNA extracted either from tumor and nontumor lung tissue or from cryopreserved PBMC samples. The receptor library was made with 5' RACE. The sample was run on a NextSeq 500. TCRdb itself trimmed the public reads at Q25 with fastp, ran MiXCR and retained productive beta chains. Rows merge per CDR3 protein into single entries with the most common DNA and genes. The sample profile shows around 87,000 distinct CDR3 sequences; more than 10% of them were found once. The ten largest clones represent approximately 39% of the sample. The sample was PBMCs, taken at surgery. Source of these receptors: a male donor with early-stage non-small cell lung cancer.

This clonotype was observed a handful of times. The rearrangement joins TRBV5-4 to TRBJ2-5; D possibly corresponds to TRBD2 (5 bases). The germline V gene has CDR1 SGHNT and CDR2 YYREEE (reference sequence). The CDR3 totals 15 residues. Trimming pared 1 base from V and 0 bases from J, leaving 10 bases between. The CDR3, as DNA: TGTGCCAGCAGCTTGAAGGTCGGGAACCAAGAGACCCAGTACTTC. Translation: CASSLKVGNQETQYF.

Many counts were recorded for this clonotype. The chain combines TRBV28 with TRBJ1-1; possibly TRBD1 for D (6 bases). CDR3 size: 12 residues. V shed 7 bases and J shed 1 base, with 7 bases lying between them. Germline-derived CDR1 and CDR2 are MDHEN and SYDVKM. CDR3 DNA sequence: TGTGCCAGCAAGACAGGGAACACTGAAGCTTTCTTT. It encodes CASKTGNTEAFF.

This clonotype was seen repeatedly, ten times or more. This chain links TRBV4-1 with TRBJ2-3; D is unclear. V lost 4 bases and J 6 bases, leaving 17 bases between the germline ends. Germline loops: CDR1 MGHRA, CDR2 YSYEKL. The CDR3 has 15 residues. DNA for the CDR3: TGCGCCAGCAGCCGAGTCGTGGCGCCGAGCGATACGCAGTATTTT. Amino acids: CASSRVVAPSDTQYF.

The V and J genes are TRBV2 and TRBJ2-5, with D possibly TRBD2 on 6 matching bases. Germline V lookup: CDR1 SNHLY, CDR2 FYNNEI. The CDR3 is 14 amino acids. V lost 1 base and J lost 2, with 8 bases in between. The CDR3 protein is CASSEGTIQETQYF. In DNA form, the CDR3 reads TGTGCCAGCAGTGAAGGGACTATACAAGAGACCCAGTACTTC.

This clonotype was seen more than once but under ten times. This rearrangement joins TRBV20-1 to TRBJ1-5; D unresolved. With 4 bases removed from V and 5 bases from J, the gap between germline ends came to 9 bases. Germline assignment: CDR1 DFQATT and CDR2 SNEGSKA (reference sequence). This CDR3 has 12 amino acids. CDR3 loop: CSANQADQPQHF. The CDR3 region has the DNA TGCAGTGCTAATCAGGCGGATCAGCCCCAGCATTTT.

This rearrangement joins TRBV5-1 to TRBJ2-3; maybe TRBD2 (5 bases). The germline V and J ends were trimmed by 1 base and 6 bases, with 9 bases remaining between them. The CDR3 loop spans 13 amino acids. Germline V lookup: CDR1 SGHRS, CDR2 YFSETQ. The CDR3 loop reads CASSLLGSDTQYF. CDR3 DNA: TGCGCCAGCAGCTTGTTGGGGAGCGATACGCAGTATTTT.

This clonotype was detected only a few times. This chain uses TRBV11-2 with TRBJ1-5, with TRBD1 identical over 8 bases. V was pared by 0 bases and J by 4 bases, with 2 bases of the junction left unmatched. There are 15 residues in the CDR3. Per germline, CDR1 SGHAT and CDR2 FQNNGV. In DNA form, the CDR3 reads TGTGCCAGCAGCTTAGATACAGGGGGGAATCAGCCCCAGCATTTT. As protein: CASSLDTGGNQPQHF.

V is TRBV12-3 or TRBV12-4 and J is TRBJ1-3; 7 nucleotides line up with TRBD1. This CDR3 region has 14 residues. V dropped 6 bases and J dropped 5; count of bases not matched to a gene: 7. CDR3 in amino acids: CASRLGQTRNTIYF. The CDR3 DNA reads as TGTGCCAGCAGGCTGGGACAGACCCGAAACACCATATATTTT.

This clonotype was recorded many times. The CDR3 is CASSPYPRTGVYEQYF. Here the CDR3 DNA reads TGTGCCAGCAGCCCATATCCTCGGACAGGGGTCTACGAGCAGTACTTC. This chain connects TRBV13 to TRBJ2-7; 9 bases are shared with TRBD1. The CDR3 length is 16 residues. The trim removed 5 bases at V and 3 bases at J, leaving 11 bases unmatched. Germline-derived CDR1 and CDR2 are PRHDT and FYEKMQ (reference sequence).

There are a few counts of this clonotype. The chain employs TRBV7-3 and TRBJ1-1; D is unclear. CDR3 length: 14 residues. Germline-derived CDR1 and CDR2 are SGHTA and FQGTGA. The V and J ends lost 4 bases and 4 bases respectively, with 13 bases between them. DNA of the CDR3: TGTGCCAGCAGCTCCCGTTCAAGTAGCACTGAAGCTTTCTTT. Translated: CASSSRSSSTEAFF.

This clonotype was found a few times. This sequence joins TRBV18 and TRBJ1-5; tentative D call: TRBD1 (5 bases). The CDR3 has 14 amino acids. In germline, CDR1 is KGHSH, CDR2 LQKENI. V lost 2 bases, J lost 7 bases, and 12 bases lay in between. The CDR3 DNA reads TGTGCCAGCTCACCAGATCAGGGTAGCCAGCCCCAGCATTTT. As protein: CASSPDQGSQPQHF.

The rearrangement joins TRBV29-1 to TRBJ2-3, with 7 bases fitting TRBD1. CDR1 is SQVTM and CDR2 is ANQGSEA in the germline V gene. There are 12 residues in the CDR3. With V trimmed by 6 bases and J by 2 bases, 2 bases remained unmatched. DNA for the CDR3: TGCAGCGTAGGGACAGTCACAGATACGCAGTATTTT. Its translation: CSVGTVTDTQYF.

The chain employs TRBV7-2 and TRBJ1-4, with D uncertain. CDR1 is SGHTA, CDR2 FQGNSA, per germline. This CDR3 has 18 residues. V lost 1 base to trimming and J lost 1 base, with 16 bases between them. The CDR3, as DNA: TGTGCCAGCAGCTTAGTCTCTGGTCCGGGGAGAACTAATGAAAAACTGTTTTTT. Its translation: CASSLVSGPGRTNEKLFF.

The chain links TRBV27 to TRBJ2-2, with D maybe TRBD2 (6 bases). The CDR3 extends over 15 amino acids. Trimming cost V 2 bases and J 2 bases, with 9 bases left between them. Germline values: CDR1 MNHEY, CDR2 SMNVEV (reference sequence). The CDR3: CASSLMGLNTGELFF. The CDR3 DNA sequence: TGTGCCAGCAGTTTAATGGGACTTAACACCGGGGAGCTGTTTTTT.

The CDR3 reads CASSQDNGDWQPQHF. CDR3 coding DNA: TGTGCCAGCAGCCAAGATAATGGGGACTGGCAGCCCCAGCATTTT. This sequence joins TRBV3-1 and TRBJ1-5; possible D gene TRBD1, 5 bases. CDR1 and CDR2 (germline): LGHDT, YNNKEL (reference sequence). This CDR3 has 15 residues. V lost 0 bases to trimming and J lost 7 bases, with 13 bases between them.

V gene TRBV5-1 combines with J gene TRBJ2-7; TRBD1 is a possible D gene (5 bases). The CDR3 totals 15 residues. The germline V and J ends were trimmed by 0 bases and 0 bases, with 10 bases remaining between them. From germline, CDR1 is SGHRS and CDR2 YFSETQ. This CDR3 is CASSLDQGRSYEQYF. CDR3 DNA: TGCGCCAGCAGCTTGGACCAGGGCCGCTCCTACGAGCAGTACTTC.

The sample holds a few counts of this clonotype. The chain is built from TRBV3-1 and TRBJ2-1, with a possible D match to TRBD2 (5 bases). With 0 bases removed from V and 12 bases from J, the gap between germline ends came to 12 bases. This CDR3 contains 13 residues. Germline-derived CDR1 and CDR2 are LGHDT and YNNKEL (reference sequence). DNA for the CDR3: TGTGCCAGCAGCCAAGACCGAGGGTTCGGGCAGTTCTTC. It is translated as CASSQDRGFGQFF.

The V gene is TRBV7-9, the J gene TRBJ2-7; 7 bases match TRBD2. V dropped 5 bases and J dropped 0; count of bases not matched to a gene: 10. The CDR3 is made up of 16 amino acids. Germline CDR1 is SEHNR and CDR2 is FQNEAQ (reference sequence). The CDR3 DNA follows: TGTGCCAGCAGCGATTCTAGCGGCTATAGCTCCTACGAGCAGTACTTC. Translating it yields CASSDSSGYSSYEQYF.

There are a few counts of this clonotype. The gene calls are TRBV12-3 or TRBV12-4 and TRBJ2-1; no reliable D call. The germline V and J ends were trimmed by 1 base and 6 bases, with 1 base remaining between them. The CDR3 has 11 amino acids. The CDR3, as DNA: TGTGCCAGCAGTTTAGGCAATGAGCAGTTCTTC. It encodes CASSLGNEQFF.

This clonotype was counted between two and nine times. V usage is TRBV20-1 and J usage is TRBJ1-2, with D maybe TRBD1 (5 bases). The V and J ends lost 0 bases and 2 bases respectively, with 7 bases between them. The CDR3 has 13 amino acids. Germline values: CDR1 DFQATT, CDR2 SNEGSKA (reference sequence). Written as DNA, the CDR3 is TGCAGTGCTAGAGATGCAGGGAACTATGGCTACACCTTC. It is translated as CSARDAGNYGYTF.

This clonotype was seen a few times. The rearrangement links TRBV14 to TRBJ2-3; the match to TRBD2 covers 8 bases. Germline V lookup: CDR1 SGHDN, CDR2 FVKESK. This CDR3 contains 14 residues. The V and J ends lost 6 bases and 3 bases, in that order; junction bases with no gene match: 5. The CDR3 sequence: CASSPAGGTDTQYF. CDR3 nucleotide sequence: TGTGCCAGCAGTCCCGCGGGAGGAACAGATACGCAGTATTTT.

This clonotype was counted many times. This chain uses TRBV11-2 with TRBJ1-4; 7 nucleotides match TRBD1. The length of the CDR3 is 16 residues. The V and J ends lost 5 bases and 6 bases, in that order; junction bases with no gene match: 12. Germline-derived CDR1 and CDR2 are SGHAT and FQNNGV. The CDR3 sequence: CASSPIGTVLDEKLFF. In DNA form, the CDR3 reads TGTGCCAGCAGCCCTATCGGGACAGTCCTGGATGAAAAACTGTTTTTT. Combining the CDR3 with reference TRBV11-2 and TRBJ1-4 gives the whole variable domain EAGVAQSPRYKIIEKRQSVAFWCNPISGHATLYWYQQILGQGPKLLIQFQNNGVVDDSQLPKDRFSAERLKGVDSTLKIQPAKLEDSAVYLCASSPIGTVLDEKLFFGSGTQLSVL.

V is TRBV27 and J is TRBJ2-3, with D perhaps assigned TRBD1 or TRBD2 (6 bases each). V shed 3 bases and J shed 0 bases, with 16 bases lying between them. Germline V gene sequence: CDR1 MNHEY, CDR2 SMNVEV (reference sequence). The CDR3 is 17 residues long. The CDR3 spells CASSFESGAASTDTQYF. The CDR3 nucleotides read TGTGCCAGCAGTTTCGAGTCGGGGGCTGCCAGCACAGATACGCAGTATTTT.

This clonotype showed up just a few times. The chain has TRBV7-2 and TRBJ2-7; a possible D gene is TRBD2 (6 bases). Germline V lookup: CDR1 SGHTA, CDR2 FQGNSA. V was pared by 8 bases and J by 0 bases, with 11 bases between. This CDR3 comprises 13 residues. The CDR3 bases are TGTGCCAGCGGGGCGGGGATCTCCTACGAGCAGTACTTC. Protein sequence: CASGAGISYEQYF.

In nucleotides, the CDR3 is TGTGCCAGCAGCCTGGGGACTAGCGGGGCTTGGGAGACCCAGTACTTC. This sequence encodes CASSLGTSGAWETQYF. This chain connects TRBV11-2 to TRBJ2-5; 13 bases line up with TRBD2. With V trimmed by 5 bases and J by 5 bases, 8 bases remained unmatched. CDR3 length: 16 residues. CDR1 and CDR2 from the germline V gene are SGHAT and FQNNGV.

V and J are TRBV20-1 and TRBJ2-7; D remains unclear. Trimming cost V 0 bases and J 3 bases, with 12 bases left between them. The CDR3 loop spans 14 amino acids. CDR1 is DFQATT and CDR2 is SNEGSKA in the germline V gene (reference sequence). The CDR3 DNA is TGCAGTGCTAGAGATATGGACCGGAGCTACGAGCAGTACTTC. Encoded protein: CSARDMDRSYEQYF.

This clonotype was recorded a few times. This rearrangement joins TRBV24-1 to TRBJ2-2, with no clear D. V gave up 5 bases and J gave up 3 bases, with 6 bases separating them. Per germline, CDR1 KGHDR and CDR2 SFDVKD. CDR3 size: 13 residues. Written as DNA, the CDR3 is TGTGCCACCAGTGTAACGGACACCGGGGAGCTGTTTTTT. It encodes CATSVTDTGELFF.

The chain is built from TRBV4-2 and TRBJ2-3, with D tentatively TRBD2 (6 bases). The CDR3 loop spans 16 amino acids. V gave up 2 bases and J gave up 1 base, with 13 bases separating them. Germline V gives CDR1 LGHNA, CDR2 YNFKEQ. CDR3 loop: CASSQRSGDGTDTQYF. CDR3 DNA sequence: TGTGCCAGCAGCCAACGGTCGGGAGACGGCACAGATACGCAGTATTTT.

This clonotype was detected only a few times. The V and J genes are TRBV20-1 and TRBJ2-3; D perhaps matches TRBD2 (6 bases). The germline gives CDR1 DFQATT, CDR2 SNEGSKA (reference sequence). The V end lost 0 bases, the J end lost 6 bases, and 13 bases lay between the germline ends. This CDR3 contains 14 residues. CDR3 residues: CSARDPGRGDTQYF. Written as DNA, the CDR3 is TGCAGTGCTAGAGATCCCGGGAGAGGCGATACGCAGTATTTT.

V usage is TRBV6-2 or TRBV6-3 and J usage is TRBJ1-2; no clear D. This CDR3 spans 13 amino acids. Germline V lookup: CDR1 MNHEY, CDR2 SVGEGT. V was trimmed by 2 bases and J by 4 bases, leaving 8 bases between them. CDR3 coding DNA: TGTGCCAGCAGTTACCTGGCCAGCTATGGCTACACCTTC. This gives the protein CASSYLASYGYTF.